This is a list of T cell receptor beta chains from one sample in a study of T-cell memory formation after mild COVID-19. TCRdb re-called the 5' RACE reads through MiXCR, storing one row per CDR3 protein. The sample yields approximately 350,000 distinct CDR3 sequences, around 27% seen once. Sequencing used PBMCs or a T cell subset sorted from them (not recorded which). These receptors all stem from an adult woman who had mild COVID-19 (a few samples of this study predate the infection). Cell type and time point are not known. The CDR3 runs from the conserved cysteine through the conserved F or W.

V gene: TRBV14
J gene: TRBJ2-3
CDR3 protein: CASGQSTDTQYF

V gene: TRBV7-2
J gene: TRBJ2-5
CDR3 protein: CASSRGLAGATETQYF

V gene: TRBV4-1
J gene: TRBJ2-7
CDR3 protein: CASSQDGRGNYEQYF

V gene: TRBV12-3/TRBV12-4
J gene: TRBJ2-7
CDR3 protein: CASSLRPYEQYF

V gene: TRBV4-1
J gene: TRBJ2-3
CDR3 protein: CASSPQGGPTGTQYF

V gene: TRBV7-2
J gene: TRBJ1-6
CDR3 protein: CASSFSGLANSPLHF

V gene: TRBV7-9
J gene: TRBJ1-2
CDR3 protein: CASSPGQFSDYGYTF

V gene: TRBV4-3
J gene: TRBJ2-1
CDR3 protein: CASSEGGGFTPNEQFF

V gene: TRBV20-1
J gene: TRBJ1-2
CDR3 protein: CSARERQGAVGYTF

V gene: TRBV5-1
J gene: TRBJ1-1
CDR3 protein: CASSPQVMNTEAFF

V gene: TRBV20-1
J gene: TRBJ2-3
CDR3 protein: CSARTSGTYTDTQYF

V gene: TRBV30
J gene: TRBJ2-5
CDR3 protein: CAWRGGETQYF

V gene: TRBV12-3/TRBV12-4
J gene: TRBJ2-7
CDR3 protein: CASSYRDPAYEQYF

V gene: TRBV3-1
J gene: TRBJ2-5
CDR3 protein: CANRGCCWETQYF

V gene: TRBV5-1
J gene: TRBJ2-7
CDR3 protein: CASSLGAPSVYEQYF

V gene: TRBV15
J gene: TRBJ2-3
CDR3 protein: CATAPGASTDTQYF